These 22 T cell receptor beta chains were all obtained from the same sample, sequenced in a study of cytomegalovirus exposure and HLA in healthy donors. The PCR made use of 60 Vbeta and 13 Jbeta primers. Some clones are missing from TCRdb's copy, which holds only in-frame ones; the method was immunoSEQ multiplex PCR. This sample has approximately 150,000 clones, with more than 60% found just once. Specimen: PBMCs. The receptors were sampled from a human donor in good health.

V gene TRBV15 combines with J gene TRBJ1-3; TRBD1 is a possible D gene (6 bases). CDR1 LNHNV and CDR2 YYDKDF come from the germline V gene (reference sequence). The CDR3 runs 16 residues. V was shortened by 4 bases and J by 3 bases, with 16 bases between the two germline ends. CDR3 amino acids: CATSTRLGAYGNTIYF. CDR3 in DNA: TGTGCCACCAGCACCCGCTTGGGGGCCTATGGAAACACCATATATTTT.

The chain uses TRBV7-9 and TRBJ2-7, with 9 bases aligning to TRBD1. CDR1 and CDR2 (germline): SEHNR, FQNEAQ (reference sequence). Trimming at V came to 2 bases and at J to 5 bases, leaving 7 bases not matched to a gene. The length of the CDR3 is 15 residues. CDR3 residues: CASSLFGTGYNEQYF. The CDR3 DNA reads TGTGCCAGCAGCTTATTCGGGACAGGGTATAACGAGCAGTACTTC.

CDR3: CASSLNTETQYF. CDR3 in DNA: TGTGCCAGCAGCTTGAACACAGAGACCCAGTACTTC. The chain is built from TRBV5-6 and TRBJ2-5; no firm D call. From germline, CDR1 is SGHDT and CDR2 YYEEEE. The CDR3 length is 12 residues. V shed 1 base and J shed 4 bases, with 5 bases lying between them.

V is TRBV7-6 and J is TRBJ2-3; tentatively, D is TRBD1 (6 bases). V lost 3 bases and J 5 bases, leaving 12 bases between the germline ends. The germline V gene encodes CDR1 SGHVS and CDR2 FNYEAQ. This CDR3 comprises 14 residues. DNA of the CDR3: TGTGCCAGCAGCTTGGTGGGGGCCAGAGATACGCAGTATTTT. It is translated as CASSLVGARDTQYF.

The rearrangement uses TRBV4-3 and TRBJ2-1; tentatively, D is TRBD2 (6 bases). The germline V and J ends were trimmed by 1 base and 9 bases, with 28 bases remaining between them. CDR1 LGHNA and CDR2 YSLEER come from the germline V gene. There are 19 residues in the CDR3. CDR3 nucleotide sequence: TGCGCCAGCAGCCAAGTTGTGTCGCCCTGGACCTACGCCGGGGGTGAGCAGTTCTTC. It yields the protein CASSQVVSPWTYAGGEQFF.

The chain couples TRBV4-2 to TRBJ2-3; 7 positions match TRBD2. This CDR3 has 16 amino acids. The ends lost 0 bases at V and 2 bases at J; junction bases unmatched: 5. Germline V gene data show CDR1 as LGHNA and CDR2 as YNFKEQ. CDR3: CASSQDGRKLTDTQYF. The CDR3 DNA follows: TGTGCCAGCAGCCAAGACGGGAGGAAACTCACAGATACGCAGTATTTT.

The J gene is TRBJ1-5, the V gene TRBV18; D gene uncertain. The length of the CDR3 is 12 residues. Germline CDR1 is KGHSH and CDR2 is LQKENI. V lost 6 bases and J lost 7, with 10 bases in between. The DNA for the CDR3 is TGTGCCAGCTCGAAACAGAAACAGCCCCAGCATTTT. Encoded protein: CASSKQKQPQHF.

The chain carries TRBV29-1 and TRBJ2-7, with 8 bases aligning to TRBD1. From germline, CDR1 is SQVTM and CDR2 ANQGSEA. This CDR3 region has 12 residues. Germline trimming cut 4 bases from V and 6 bases from J; bases unmatched to any gene: 5. The CDR3 DNA is TGCAGCGTTGTCGCCAGGGGGCGCGAGCAGTACTTC. Protein product: CSVVARGREQYF.

This chain links TRBV6-1 with TRBJ2-1, with a possible D match to TRBD1 (6 bases). V was pared by 1 base and J by 10 bases, with 17 bases between. CDR3 size: 15 residues. CDR1 and CDR2 (germline): MNHNS, SASEGT. This chain's CDR3 is CASSEVSPDTGEQFF. The CDR3 nucleotides read TGTGCCAGCAGTGAAGTAAGTCCAGATACAGGGGAGCAGTTCTTC.

V and J are TRBV18 and TRBJ2-5; TRBD1 matches at 7 bases. This CDR3 is 16 amino acids long. J was trimmed by 5 bases and V by 4 bases; bases with no gene match: 13. The germline V gene has CDR1 KGHSH and CDR2 LQKENI. The DNA for the CDR3 is TGTGCCAGCTCACTCACAGGGGCCTCGCGGGTGGAGACCCAGTACTTC. It yields the protein CASSLTGASRVETQYF. Complete variable domain (other parts from reference TRBV18 and TRBJ2-5): NAGVMQNPRHLVRRRGQEARLRCSPMKGHSHVYWYRQLPEEGLKFMVYLQKENIIDESGMPKERFSAEFPKEGPSILRIQQVVRGDSAAYFCASSLTGASRVETQYFGPGTRLLVL.

This chain joins TRBV7-9 and TRBJ1-2; a weak D match, TRBD1 (5 bases). V dropped 7 bases and J dropped 3 bases, with 18 bases sitting between them. Germline CDR1 and CDR2: SEHNR and FQNEAQ (reference sequence). The CDR3 is 15 amino acids. CDR3 amino acids: CASTSYVREDYGYTF. In DNA form, the CDR3 reads TGTGCCAGCACCAGTTATGTCAGGGAAGACTATGGCTACACCTTC.

This chain links TRBV5-1 with TRBJ2-5; possibly TRBD2 for D (6 bases). Germline assignment: CDR1 SGHRS and CDR2 YFSETQ. CDR3 length equals 14 residues. Trimming shortened V by 0 bases and J by 10 bases, and 16 bases separated the two germline ends. The CDR3 reads CASSLGLGRTDQYF. The CDR3 region has the DNA TGCGCCAGCAGCTTGGGTTTGGGGAGGACCGACCAGTACTTC.

The chain uses TRBV5-1 and TRBJ1-5, with D possibly being TRBD1 (6 bases). The CDR3 runs 15 residues. Germline assignment: CDR1 SGHRS and CDR2 YFSETQ. Trimming removed 1 base from V and 2 bases from J, with 10 bases in between. The DNA of the CDR3 is TGCGCCAGCAGCTTGAATGCAGGGGGCAATCAGCCCCAGCATTTT. Translating it yields CASSLNAGGNQPQHF.

This sequence joins TRBV11-3 and TRBJ1-2, with 10 bases aligning to TRBD1. CDR1 and CDR2 (germline): SGHNT, YENEEA. V lost 4 bases to trimming and J lost 3 bases; unmatched junction nucleotides: 5. CDR3 size: 15 residues. The CDR3 sequence: CASSSRDRGDYGYTF. The DNA of the CDR3 is TGTGCCAGCAGCTCCCGGGACAGGGGCGACTATGGCTACACCTTC.

The chain is built from TRBV7-2 and TRBJ1-3; TRBD1 matches at 8 bases. CDR1 is SGHTA and CDR2 is FQGNSA in the germline V gene. The CDR3 runs 16 residues. V was pared by 5 bases and J by 0 bases, with 6 bases of the junction left unmatched. The CDR3 DNA sequence: TGTGCCAGCAGCCCTCGGACAGGGACCTCTGGAAACACCATATATTTT. It is translated as CASSPRTGTSGNTIYF.

This clone turned up a few times. The V and J genes are TRBV4-2 and TRBJ2-3; 13 nucleotides align to TRBD2. V gave up 0 bases and J gave up 10 bases; unmatched junction bases: 13. This CDR3 spans 18 amino acids. Germline CDR1 is LGHNA and CDR2 is YNFKEQ. CDR3 DNA sequence: TGTGCCAGCAGCCAAGAGTCCCGACTAGCGGGGGGCCCCGGGGCGCAGTATTTT. This sequence encodes CASSQESRLAGGPGAQYF.

The rearrangement links TRBV5-4 to TRBJ2-7; D gene unclear. Germline-derived CDR1 and CDR2 are SGHNT and YYREEE (reference sequence). The CDR3 spans 12 residues. V lost 1 base and J lost 5, with 7 bases in between. The CDR3 sequence is CASSLRFDEQYF. CDR3 in DNA: TGTGCCAGCAGCTTGCGTTTTGACGAGCAGTACTTC. Full variable domain (missing parts from reference TRBV5-4 and TRBJ2-7): ETGVTQSPTHLIKTRGQQVTLRCSSQSGHNTVSWYQQALGQGPQFIFQYYREEENGRGNFPPRFSGLQFPNYSSELNVNALELDDSALYLCASSLRFDEQYFGPGTRLTVT.

The CDR3 region has the DNA TGTGCCAGCAGCTTAGCTCCGGTCTCCTACGAGCAGTACTTC. This encodes CASSLAPVSYEQYF. This sequence joins TRBV7-8 and TRBJ2-7; no firm D call. The V end lost 0 bases, the J end lost 0 bases, and 6 bases lay between the germline ends. The CDR3 runs to 14 residues. CDR1 and CDR2 from the germline V gene are SGHVS and FQNEAQ.

The V and J genes are TRBV27 and TRBJ1-5; D possibly corresponds to TRBD1 (6 bases). In germline, CDR1 is MNHEY, CDR2 SMNVEV (reference sequence). This CDR3 is built from 15 residues. V lost 1 base and J lost 4, with 11 bases in between. The CDR3 DNA follows: TGTGCCAGCAGTTTATGGCCAGGGGTAAATCAGCCCCAGCATTTT. This sequence encodes CASSLWPGVNQPQHF.

The genes are TRBV5-1 and TRBJ2-7; 8 bases map to TRBD2. Germline lookup yields CDR1 SGHRS and CDR2 YFSETQ. The CDR3 is 17 amino acids. Unmatched junction bases numbered 18, after V lost 4 bases and J lost 6 bases. The CDR3 nucleotides are TGCGCCAGCAGCCCGGGGGGTACTTCGGGTGGGACTAGCGAGCAGTACTTC. Translated: CASSPGGTSGGTSEQYF.

This clone has more than one count but fewer than ten. The chain carries TRBV7-6 and TRBJ2-1; 11 bases fit TRBD2. CDR3 length equals 14 residues. CDR1 SGHVS and CDR2 FNYEAQ come from the germline V gene. The J segment lost 9 bases and the V segment lost 2 bases, leaving 3 bases of the junction unmatched. The chain's CDR3 is CASSLPSGGSEQFF. DNA for the CDR3: TGTGCCAGCAGCTTACCTAGCGGGGGGTCTGAGCAGTTCTTC.

The CDR3: CASVPGHPYEQYF. The CDR3 nucleotides are TGTGCCAGCGTACCGGGACATCCCTACGAGCAGTACTTC. The V and J genes are TRBV2 and TRBJ2-7; tentatively, D is TRBD1 (6 bases). V lost 8 bases, J lost 2 bases, and 13 bases lay in between. This CDR3 spans 13 amino acids. Germline V lookup: CDR1 SNHLY, CDR2 FYNNEI.